One sample yielded the 32 T cell receptor beta chains listed below, sequenced in a study of T cells expressing NK-cell markers. Following a re-call of the 5' RACE reads, TCRdb has one entry per CDR3 protein and lacks DNA. The table gives roughly 350,000 distinct CDR3 sequences; the top ten clones make up 5.2% of it. Sequencing input: blood T cells: a sorted CD56 or NKG2C T cell subset, CD4+ or CD8+ T cells, or bulk PBMC T cells (not recorded which). These receptors were taken from a man aged 18-70 years in good health.

This chain connects TRBV14 to TRBJ2-4. This CDR3 spans 15 amino acids. Germline assignment: CDR1 SGHDN and CDR2 FVKESK. The CDR3: CASSQLGQVKNIQYF.

The rearrangement links TRBV5-7 to TRBJ2-6. TRBV5-7 is treated as an ORF (open reading frame) with a function not yet certain. The CDR3 contains 19 residues. The CDR3 is CASSTFRTAISSGANVLTF.

The chain links TRBV7-6 to TRBJ2-1. This CDR3 contains 15 residues. Germline V gives CDR1 SGHVS, CDR2 FNYEAQ. The CDR3 is CASTDGVSSYNEQFF. The variable domain in full, with the rest retrieved from reference TRBV7-6 and TRBJ2-1, is GAGVSQSPRYKVTKRGQDVALRCDPISGHVSLYWYRQALGQGPEFLTYFNYEAQQDKSGLPNDRFSAERPEGSISTLTIQRTEQRDSAMYRCASTDGVSSYNEQFFGPGTRLTVL.

The chain is built from TRBV6-1 and TRBJ1-1; TCRdb selects TRBD1, and the lack of DNA leaves this call unchecked. Germline V gene sequence: CDR1 MNHNS, CDR2 SASEGT. This CDR3 comprises 14 residues. CDR3 protein: CASRVQGGRTEAFF.

This chain joins TRBV2 and TRBJ2-2; TCRdb's D call of TRBD2 is untestable without DNA. The germline gives CDR1 SNHLY, CDR2 FYNNEI. CDR3 length equals 16 residues. The CDR3 loop is CASSEVLAGWDGELFF. Drawing the rest from reference TRBV2 and TRBJ2-2, the complete variable domain is EPEVTQTPSHQVTQMGQEVILRCVPISNHLYFYWYRQILGQKVEFLVSFYNNEISEKSEIFDDQFSVERPDGSNFTLKIRSTKLEDSAMYFCASSEVLAGWDGELFFGEGSRLTVL.

V and J are TRBV20-1 and TRBJ2-1; the TCRdb D gene call, TRBD2, has no DNA to confirm it. There are 16 residues in the CDR3. Germline V lookup: CDR1 DFQATT, CDR2 SNEGSKA (reference sequence). CDR3 region: CSAVEAGGLTYNEQFF.

The V and J genes are TRBV28 and TRBJ2-6; there is no DNA to check the TCRdb D call of TRBD1. The CDR3 is made up of 17 amino acids. In germline, CDR1 is MDHEN, CDR2 SYDVKM. Here the CDR3 reads CASQRRLLGAGANVLTF.

The chain links TRBV20-1 to TRBJ1-4; TCRdb designates TRBD1, a call that cannot be tested without DNA. The CDR3 is made up of 15 amino acids. Per the germline V gene, CDR1 is DFQATT and CDR2 is SNEGSKA (reference sequence). CDR3 sequence: CSARVSQGLAEKLFF.

The genes are TRBV7-8 and TRBJ2-7; there is no DNA to check the TCRdb D call of TRBD1. From germline, CDR1 is SGHVS and CDR2 FQNEAQ. There are 16 residues in the CDR3. The CDR3 sequence: CASRQMRTGAANEQYF.

The V call is TRBV5-1, the J call TRBJ2-7. CDR1 is SGHRS, CDR2 YFSETQ, per germline. CDR3 length equals 14 residues. Here the CDR3 reads CASASGEVTYEQYF.

This rearrangement joins TRBV2 to TRBJ2-2; TCRdb's assignment of TRBD2 cannot be checked, as there is no DNA. The germline CDR1 and CDR2 sequences are SNHLY and FYNNEI. The CDR3 sequence is 17 residues long. CDR3 protein: CASRDVLGGSDTGELFF. The variable domain in full, completed from reference TRBV2 and TRBJ2-2, reads EPEVTQTPSHQVTQMGQEVILRCVPISNHLYFYWYRQILGQKVEFLVSFYNNEISEKSEIFDDQFSVERPDGSNFTLKIRSTKLEDSAMYFCASRDVLGGSDTGELFFGEGSRLTVL.

The chain couples TRBV5-1 to TRBJ1-5; the TRBD1 assignment by TCRdb is unverifiable without DNA. Germline CDR1 is SGHRS and CDR2 is YFSETQ. The CDR3 extends over 13 amino acids. CDR3 sequence: CASSLDGQGPQHF.

The chain carries TRBV30 and TRBJ1-4; TCRdb's assignment of TRBD1 cannot be checked, as there is no DNA. CDR1 and CDR2 (germline): GTSNPN, SVGIG (reference sequence). This CDR3 contains 15 residues. CDR3 loop: CAWSDPGQLNEKLFF.

The genes are TRBV20-1 and TRBJ2-2; TCRdb's D call, TRBD1, is unchecked because there is no DNA. The CDR3 has 13 amino acids. CDR1 DFQATT and CDR2 SNEGSKA come from the germline V gene (reference sequence). Here the CDR3 reads CSAGVPGTGELFF.

This sequence joins TRBV12-5 and TRBJ2-7; without DNA, the TCRdb call of TRBD1 cannot be checked. The germline V gene has CDR1 LGHNT and CDR2 FRNRAP. CDR3 size: 15 residues. CDR3 amino acids: CASGLARDSSYEQYF.

The rearrangement uses TRBV20-1 and TRBJ1-5; TCRdb calls TRBD1, which cannot be checked without DNA. Germline CDR1 DFQATT, CDR2 SNEGSKA (reference sequence). This CDR3 has 11 amino acids. The CDR3 sequence: CSATGTRNQHF.

The chain carries TRBV7-3 and TRBJ2-7; TCRdb's D call of TRBD2 is untestable without DNA. CDR3 length: 15 residues. Germline loops: CDR1 SGHTA, CDR2 FQGTGA. The CDR3 loop reads CASSLVSGGPYEQYF.

This sequence joins TRBV2 and TRBJ1-5; as DNA is missing, the TRBD1 call by TCRdb cannot be tested. Germline CDR1 is SNHLY and CDR2 is FYNNEI. The CDR3 has 16 residues. The CDR3 reads CASREHRQGGNQPQHF.

The chain joins TRBV19 to TRBJ2-5; without DNA, the TCRdb call of TRBD1 cannot be checked. The CDR3 length is 17 residues. Germline V gene lookup returns CDR1 LNHDA and CDR2 SQIVND (reference sequence). The CDR3 is CASSIDPGSWEAETQYF.

The CDR3 sequence: CASSVDRGSNNEQFF. The genes are TRBV6-1 and TRBJ2-1; no DNA is available, so the TRBD1 call from TCRdb remains unchecked. CDR1 and CDR2 (germline): MNHNS, SASEGT. This CDR3 comprises 15 residues.

The chain is built from TRBV12-3 or TRBV12-4 and TRBJ2-1; checking the TCRdb D call of TRBD2 is not possible without DNA. The CDR3 length is 15 residues. The CDR3 is CASRIVLAGGDEQFF.

The rearrangement links TRBV5-1 to TRBJ2-3; TCRdb reports TRBD2, a call that lacks DNA to check it against. This CDR3 has 18 amino acids. Germline values: CDR1 SGHRS, CDR2 YFSETQ. The CDR3 sequence is CASSPGLAGIGRADTQYF.

The J gene is TRBJ2-3, the V gene TRBV18; TCRdb lists TRBD2, though no DNA is available to test this call. Germline CDR1 KGHSH, CDR2 LQKENI. The CDR3 covers 19 residues. The CDR3 protein is CASSPNELGRNLGTDTQYF.

The chain is built from TRBV24-1 and TRBJ1-1; without DNA, the TCRdb call of TRBD1 cannot be checked. Germline loops: CDR1 KGHDR, CDR2 SFDVKD. There are 14 residues in the CDR3. CDR3 in amino acids: CATSDRRDTDVAFF.

J is TRBJ1-1 and V is TRBV16; there is no DNA to check the TCRdb D call of TRBD1. Per germline, CDR1 KGHSY and CDR2 FQNENV. This CDR3 region has 15 residues. CDR3 protein: CASSQGSGRNTEAFF. Full variable domain (missing parts from reference TRBV16 and TRBJ1-1): GEEVAQTPKHLVRGEGQKAKLYCAPIKGHSYVFWYQQVLKNEFKFLISFQNENVFDETGMPKERFSAKCLPNSPCSLEIQATKLEDSAVYFCASSQGSGRNTEAFFGQGTRLTVV.

The J gene is TRBJ1-5, the V gene TRBV12-3 or TRBV12-4; TCRdb returns TRBD1, unconfirmable since there is no DNA. The CDR3 is 14 amino acids. CDR3 region: CASRLTGNNQPQHF.

The genes are TRBV5-6 and TRBJ1-6; the TRBD1 assignment by TCRdb is unverifiable without DNA. CDR3 length: 16 residues. CDR1 SGHDT and CDR2 YYEEEE come from the germline V gene. The CDR3 protein is CASSLTPGRRNSPLHF.

The chain couples TRBV6-1 to TRBJ2-1; the TRBD1 assignment by TCRdb is unverifiable without DNA. This CDR3 comprises 15 residues. Germline V gives CDR1 MNHNS, CDR2 SASEGT. CDR3 amino acids: CASSEDRGFRNEQFF.

The J gene is TRBJ1-1, the V gene TRBV10-3. This CDR3 region has 14 residues. Germline V CDR1 and CDR2: ENHRY, SYGVKD. The CDR3: CAISKQRPDTEAFF.

The chain has TRBV3-1 and TRBJ1-2; TCRdb proposes TRBD1, but this gene call is untestable without DNA. Germline values: CDR1 LGHDT, CDR2 YNNKEL (reference sequence). CDR3 length: 16 amino acids. The CDR3 sequence is CASSQDAGVLNYGYTF.

The chain is built from TRBV9 and TRBJ2-2. CDR1 SGDLS and CDR2 YYNGEE come from the germline V gene. The CDR3 runs to 18 residues. CDR3 region: CASSVGAAYPTNTGELFF.

V is TRBV5-6 and J is TRBJ1-1; TCRdb gives TRBD1 as the D gene, but with no DNA this cannot be confirmed. Germline CDR1 SGHDT, CDR2 YYEEEE. The CDR3 totals 17 residues. The CDR3 region is CASSLVGDPFRGTEAFF.